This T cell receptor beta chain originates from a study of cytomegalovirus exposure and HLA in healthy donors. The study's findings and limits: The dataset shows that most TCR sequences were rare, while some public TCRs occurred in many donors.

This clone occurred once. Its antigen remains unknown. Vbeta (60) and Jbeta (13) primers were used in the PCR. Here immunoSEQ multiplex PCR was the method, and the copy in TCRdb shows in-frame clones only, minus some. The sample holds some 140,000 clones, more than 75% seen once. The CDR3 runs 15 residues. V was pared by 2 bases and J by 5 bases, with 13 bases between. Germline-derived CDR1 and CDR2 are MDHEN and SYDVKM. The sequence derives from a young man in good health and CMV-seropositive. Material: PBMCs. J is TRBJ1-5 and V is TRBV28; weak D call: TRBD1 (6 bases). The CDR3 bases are TGTGCCAGCAGTTTAGGGGGCCTTGGGGATCAGCCCCAGCATTTT. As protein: CASSLGGLGDQPQHF.